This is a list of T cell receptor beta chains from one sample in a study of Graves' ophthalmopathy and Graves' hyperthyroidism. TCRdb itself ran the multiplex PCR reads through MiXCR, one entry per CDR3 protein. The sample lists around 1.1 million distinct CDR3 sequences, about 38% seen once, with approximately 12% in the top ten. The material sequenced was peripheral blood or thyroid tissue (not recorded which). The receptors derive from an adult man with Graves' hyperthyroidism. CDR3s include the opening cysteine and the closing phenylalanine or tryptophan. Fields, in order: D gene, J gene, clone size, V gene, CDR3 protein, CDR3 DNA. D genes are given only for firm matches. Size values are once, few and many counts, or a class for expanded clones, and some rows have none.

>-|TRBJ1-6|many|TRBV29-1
CSVGWDSPLHF
TGCAGCGTTGGTTGGGATTCACCCCTCCACTTT
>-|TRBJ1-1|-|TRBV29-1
CSVELQGNTEAFF
TGCAGCGTTGAGCTACAGGGGAACACTGAAGCTTTCTTT
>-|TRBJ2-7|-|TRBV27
CASSPIVAGTYEQYF
TGTGCCAGCAGTCCCATTGTAGCCGGCACCTACGAGCAGTACTTC
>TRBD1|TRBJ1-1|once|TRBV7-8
CASSSRQGFNEAFF
TGTGCCAGCAGCTCCAGACAGGGGTTTAATGAAGCTTTCTTT
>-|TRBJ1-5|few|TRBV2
CASSGAGLGNQPQHF
TGTGCCAGCAGTGGGGCAGGGTTGGGCAATCAGCCCCAGCATTTT
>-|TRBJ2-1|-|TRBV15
CATSREDREYNEQFF
TGTGCCACCAGCAGAGAAGACAGAGAGTACAATGAGCAGTTCTTC
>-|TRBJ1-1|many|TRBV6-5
CASSYSSGLKGAFF
TGTGCCAGCAGTTACTCGAGTGGGCTCAAGGGAGCTTTCTTT
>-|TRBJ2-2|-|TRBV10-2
CASSYFPTGELFF
TGTGCCAGCAGTTATTTTCCGACCGGGGAGCTGTTTTTT
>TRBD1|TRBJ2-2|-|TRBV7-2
CASSQDVSGTGTGELFF
TGTGCCAGCAGCCAAGATGTATCCGGGACAGGCACCGGGGAGCTGTTTTTT
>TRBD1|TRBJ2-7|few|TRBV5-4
CASSTPDRGRSQQYF
TGTGCCAGCAGCACTCCCGACAGGGGGCGTTCTCAGCAGTACTTC
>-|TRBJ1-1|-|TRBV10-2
CATTGQGWSF
TGTGCCACTACCGGGCAAGGGTGGTCCTTT
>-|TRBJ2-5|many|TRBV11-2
CASSLAGRVEETQYF
TGTGCCAGCAGCTTGGCGGGCAGGGTTGAAGAGACCCAGTACTTC
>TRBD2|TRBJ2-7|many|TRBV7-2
CASSSRLANYEQYF
TGTGCCAGCAGCTCCCGACTAGCGAACTACGAGCAGTACTTC
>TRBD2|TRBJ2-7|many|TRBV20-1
CSADRTSGSYEQYF
TGCAGTGCTGACCGGACTAGCGGGAGCTACGAGCAGTACTTC
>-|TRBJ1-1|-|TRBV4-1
CASSQALPDSWGAFF
TGCGCCAGCAGCCAAGCCCTACCGGACAGCTGGGGAGCTTTCTTT
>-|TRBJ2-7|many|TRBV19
CATGAGSGEQYF
TGTGCCACCGGGGCCGGGTCGGGCGAGCAGTACTTC
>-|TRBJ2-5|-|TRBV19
CTSSSQETQYF
TGTACCAGTAGTTCCCAAGAGACCCAGTACTTC
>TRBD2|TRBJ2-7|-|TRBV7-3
CASSQTPGLAGVWQYF
TGCGCCAGCAGCCAGACCCCTGGACTAGCGGGAGTATGGCAGTACTTC
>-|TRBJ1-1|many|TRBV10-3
CAISSDRLNTEAFF
TGTGCCATCAGTTCTGACAGGCTGAACACTGAAGCTTTCTTT
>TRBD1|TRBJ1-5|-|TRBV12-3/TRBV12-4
CASRPGTGPNQPQHF
TGTGCCAGCAGACCCGGGACAGGGCCCAATCAGCCCCAGCATTTT
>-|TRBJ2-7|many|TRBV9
CASSVVGQGDEQYF
TGTGCCAGCAGCGTAGTAGGGCAGGGTGACGAGCAGTACTTC
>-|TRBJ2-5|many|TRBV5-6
CASSLGSTYETQYF
TGTGCCAGCAGCTTGGGTTCGACCTACGAGACCCAGTACTTC
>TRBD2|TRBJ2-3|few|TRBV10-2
CAIKTSGGNTDTQYF
TGTGCCATCAAAACTAGCGGGGGGAACACAGATACGCAGTATTTT
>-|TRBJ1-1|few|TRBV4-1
CASSQYWGNTEAFF
TGCGCCAGCAGCCAGTATTGGGGGAACACTGAAGCTTTCTTT
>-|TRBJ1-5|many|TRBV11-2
CASSLDRSQPQHF
TGTGCCAGCAGCCTCGACAGAAGTCAGCCCCAGCATTTT
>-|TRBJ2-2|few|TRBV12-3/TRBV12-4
CASSFFSNTGELFF
TGTGCCAGCAGTTTCTTCTCGAACACCGGGGAGCTGTTTTTT
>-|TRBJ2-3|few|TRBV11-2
CASSSTGTSTDTQYF
TGTGCCAGCAGCTCGACAGGAACTAGCACAGATACGCAGTATTTT
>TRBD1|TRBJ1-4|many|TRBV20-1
CSAREYRTGVQEKLFF
TGCAGTGCTAGAGAGTATAGGACAGGGGTTCAGGAAAAACTGTTTTTT
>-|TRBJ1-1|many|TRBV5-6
CASSLVGGAYAFF
TGTGCCAGCAGCTTGGTGGGAGGGGCGTACGCTTTCTTT
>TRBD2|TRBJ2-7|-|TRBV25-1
CASSDGTSVIEQYF
TGTGCCAGCAGTGACGGGACTAGCGTGATCGAGCAGTACTTC
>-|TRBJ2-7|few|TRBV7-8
CASSGRDSSPEQYF
TGTGCCAGCAGCGGCCGGGACTCCTCCCCCGAGCAGTACTTC
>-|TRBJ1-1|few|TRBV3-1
CASSQDVEPEAFF
TGTGCCAGCAGCCAAGATGTGGAGCCTGAAGCTTTCTTT
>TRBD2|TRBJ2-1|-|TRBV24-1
CATERGDEQFF
TGTGCCACCGAGCGGGGCGATGAGCAGTTCTTC
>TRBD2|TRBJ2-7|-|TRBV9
CASSSPGLATRSSEQYF
TGTGCCAGCAGCTCTCCGGGACTAGCGACGAGGAGTTCCGAGCAGTACTTC
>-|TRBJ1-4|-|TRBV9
CASSFQQKLFF
TGTGCCAGCAGCTTCCAGCAGAAACTGTTTTTT
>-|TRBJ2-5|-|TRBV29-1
CSVGGGRFWETQYF
TGCAGCGTTGGGGGGGGCCGATTTTGGGAGACCCAGTACTTC
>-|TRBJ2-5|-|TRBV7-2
CASSRVGTQETQYF
TGTGCCAGCAGCAGAGTCGGGACTCAAGAGACCCAGTACTTC
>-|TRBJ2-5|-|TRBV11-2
CASSLDPRQTHKTQYF
TGTGCCAGCAGCTTAGATCCCCGACAGACCCACAAGACCCAGTACTTC
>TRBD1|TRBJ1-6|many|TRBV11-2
CASSLGQQPLHF
TGTGCCAGCAGCTTGGGACAGCAACCCCTCCACTTT
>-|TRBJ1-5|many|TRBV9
CASSVGHSPNQPQHF
TGTGCCAGCAGCGTTGGCCACAGCCCCAATCAGCCCCAGCATTTT
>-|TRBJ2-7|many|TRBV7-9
CASSPPGGGMDEQYF
TGTGCCAGCAGCCCTCCGGGAGGGGGCATGGACGAGCAGTACTTC
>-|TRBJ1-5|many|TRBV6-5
CASSRLGLPQHF
TGTGCCAGCAGCCGACTGGGCCTACCCCAGCATTTT
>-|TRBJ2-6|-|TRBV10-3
CAILPQGANVLTF
TGTGCCATTCTTCCGCAGGGGGCCAACGTCCTGACTTTC
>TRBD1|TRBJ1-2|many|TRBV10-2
CASSESWTGVYGYTF
TGCGCCAGCAGTGAGTCTTGGACAGGGGTCTATGGCTACACCTTC
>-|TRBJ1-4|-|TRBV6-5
CASSYSRLSEKLFF
TGTGCCAGCAGTTACTCTAGATTAAGTGAAAAACTGTTTTTT
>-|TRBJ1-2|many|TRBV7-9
CASSLGPGSAGYTF
TGTGCCAGCAGCTTAGGCCCAGGGTCTGCTGGCTACACCTTC
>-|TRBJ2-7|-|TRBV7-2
CASSHLQGANYEQYF
TGTGCCAGCAGCCACTTACAGGGAGCCAACTACGAGCAGTACTTC
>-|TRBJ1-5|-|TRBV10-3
CAISEGLGQPQHF
TGTGCCATCAGTGAGGGATTGGGTCAGCCCCAGCATTTT